This T cell receptor beta chain is drawn from a study of OX40 agonist ivuxolimab in advanced cancers. Background on the study: Among those treated, three patients had partial responses, one with hepatocellular carcinoma and two with cutaneous melanoma.

Profiling relied on immunoSEQ multiplex PCR, and the TCRdb table lists in-frame clones only, not all of them. Here the sample spans nearly 60,000 clones, over 75% being singletons. Germline CDR1 SGHRS, CDR2 YFSETQ. The V gene end was trimmed by 0 bases and the J gene end by 9 bases; junction bases not matched to a gene: 8. The CDR3 is 15 residues long. This clonotype originated in an adult with an advanced solid tumor such as melanoma, head and neck, liver or kidney cancer. The V gene is TRBV5-1, the J gene TRBJ2-1; 8 nucleotides match TRBD2. This sample comprised CD4+ or CD8+ T cells sorted from blood, obtained in a trial of the OX40 agonist ivuxolimab. The CDR3 DNA sequence: TGCGCCAGCAGCTTGGGAGTTAGCGGGGTTAGTGAGCAGTTCTTC. This translates into CASSLGVSGVSEQFF.